Here is one T cell receptor beta chain with its context. The CDR3 consists of 15 residues. Trimming left V 2 bases short and J 7 bases short, with 14 bases between. CDR1 and CDR2 (germline): PRHDT, FYEKMQ (reference sequence). These data come from a study of blood T cell repertoires in COVID-19. Study overall: COVID-19 samples collected from the United States, Italy and Spain covered acute and convalescent phases. Sample material is recorded as cDNA or gDNA derived from T cells, B-cell-depleted T cells, or PBMCs.

Original handling: Amplification from reference gene primers served as the basis for estimated nucleated cell counts. Produced via immunoSEQ multiplex PCR; TCRdb's table is partial and in-frame only. The V and J calls and clone size come from that table; D and trimming were worked out from the DNA. Of roughly 220,000 clones in the sample, approximately 90% were seen once. The TCR was taken from an elderly man with acute or convalescent COVID-19. The sequenced material came from peripheral blood. This sequence joins TRBV13 and TRBJ1-4; D might be TRBD1 (5 bases). In DNA, the CDR3 is TGTGCCAGCAGCTTATCTGCGGGGCCGGGTGAAAAACTGTTTTTT. This translates into CASSLSAGPGEKLFF.